These T cell receptor beta chains were read from a single sample in a study of cytomegalovirus exposure and HLA in healthy donors. Sequencing used immunoSEQ multiplex PCR; TCRdb keeps in-frame clones, though not all of them. The repertoire holds 95,000 to 150,000 clones, over 9.5% seen once, with about 4.6% in the top ten. Material: PBMCs. These receptors came from a woman between 18 and 30 years old in good health and CMV-seropositive. Each CDR3 is given with its conserved first and last residue. A D gene is named only where the DNA matches it firmly. Clone sizes are given selectively: once, few, many, or a class where the clone is expanded.

CDR3aa | CDR3nt | abundance | d_gene | j_gene | v_gene
CASSQGGSTDTQYF | TGTGCCAGCAGCCAAGGCGGTAGCACAGATACGCAGTATTTT | few | . | TRBJ2-3 | TRBV4-2
CASRPGQGAGTGELFF | TGTGCCAGCAGACCGGGACAGGGGGCTGGCACCGGGGAGCTGTTTTTT | . | TRBD1 | TRBJ2-2 | TRBV9
CASSQLPGTTAGGEQFF | TGCGCCAGCAGCCAGCTCCCCGGGACTACGGCGGGGGGGGAGCAGTTCTTC | few | TRBD2 | TRBJ2-1 | TRBV4-1
CASTPLGQVGTEAFF | TGTGCCAGCACCCCCCTAGGACAGGTTGGGACTGAAGCTTTCTTT | . | TRBD1 | TRBJ1-1 | TRBV6-1
CASSRGADSGNTIYF | TGTGCCAGCAGCCGGGGGGCAGACTCTGGAAACACCATATATTTT | . | . | TRBJ1-3 | TRBV9
CASSQADRGLIGDEQYF | TGTGCCAGCAGCCAAGCGGACAGGGGGCTAATTGGGGACGAGCAGTACTTC | . | TRBD1 | TRBJ2-7 | TRBV4-2
CASSQDPDYNEQFF | TGCGCCAGCAGCCAAGACCCAGACTACAATGAGCAGTTCTTC | . | . | TRBJ2-1 | TRBV4-1
CASSLRTGELFF | TGTGCCAGCAGTCTGCGGACCGGGGAGCTGTTTTTT | . | . | TRBJ2-2 | TRBV2
CASSEGAGLAGVDEQFF | TGTGCCAGCAGTGAGGGAGCGGGGCTAGCGGGAGTGGATGAGCAGTTCTTC | few | TRBD2 | TRBJ2-1 | TRBV6-4
CATRTPRVGEPQHF | TGTGCCACCAGAACCCCCAGGGTGGGTGAGCCCCAGCATTTT | . | . | TRBJ1-5 | TRBV6-1
CASSPTGMDEQFF | TGTGCCAGCAGTCCCACAGGGATGGATGAGCAGTTCTTC | . | . | TRBJ2-1 | TRBV27
CASRDRSQETQYF | TGTGCCAGCAGGGACAGGAGCCAAGAGACCCAGTACTTC | few | TRBD1 | TRBJ2-5 | TRBV25-1
CASRFRDSYNEQFF | TGCGCCAGCAGATTCCGGGACAGTTACAATGAGCAGTTCTTC | few | TRBD1 | TRBJ2-1 | TRBV5-1
CASSHRPGQKDGYTF | TGTGCCAGCAGTCACAGACCGGGACAGAAAGATGGCTACACCTTC | . | TRBD1 | TRBJ1-2 | TRBV6-5
CASMDRSGNQPQHF | TGTGCCAGCATGGACCGCTCGGGGAATCAGCCCCAGCATTTT | few | . | TRBJ1-5 | TRBV6-1
CASSPRIGLAGRSTDTQYF | TGTGCCAGCAGCCCACGCATTGGACTAGCGGGGAGGAGCACAGATACGCAGTATTTT | once | TRBD2 | TRBJ2-3 | TRBV7-9
CASSRAGTGRDEQFF | TGTGCCAGTAGCCGCGCCGGGACAGGCAGGGATGAGCAGTTCTTC | few | TRBD1 | TRBJ2-1 | TRBV19
CASGLVVTSFDYNEQFF | TGTGCCAGCGGTCTAGTAGTCACATCCTTCGACTACAATGAGCAGTTCTTC | . | . | TRBJ2-1 | TRBV27
CASTRESGSGEQYF | TGTGCCAGCACTCGGGAGTCAGGGTCCGGGGAGCAGTATTTT | . | . | TRBJ2-3 | TRBV6-5
CATRGDRVNEQFF | TGTGCCACCAGGGGGGACAGGGTGAATGAGCAGTTCTTC | . | TRBD1 | TRBJ2-1 | TRBV10-3
CASSLGGGLYEQYF | TGCGCCAGCAGCTTGGGTGGCGGTCTTTACGAGCAGTACTTC | few | . | TRBJ2-7 | TRBV5-1
CASSQGNEQYF | TGTGCCAGCAGCCAAGGTAACGAGCAGTACTTC | few | . | TRBJ2-7 | TRBV4-2
CASSPKGQGGYTF | TGTGCCAGCTCACCAAAGGGACAGGGTGGCTACACCTTC | few | TRBD1 | TRBJ1-2 | TRBV18
CASSDPRRDTGNEKLFF | TGTGCCAGCAGCGACCCCCGTAGGGACACCGGTAATGAAAAACTGTTTTTT | few | . | TRBJ1-4 | TRBV9
CASSPARQGVYGYTF | TGCGCCAGCAGCCCGGCCCGACAGGGGGTCTATGGCTACACCTTC | . | TRBD1 | TRBJ1-2 | TRBV5-1
CASSLITGAEAFF | TGTGCCAGCAGCTTGATAACCGGGGCTGAAGCTTTCTTT | few | . | TRBJ1-1 | TRBV5-4
CASRAYTEAFF | TGTGCCAGCAGGGCTTACACTGAAGCTTTCTTT | . | . | TRBJ1-1 | TRBV6-5
CASSSGAPGRDEKLFF | TGTGCCAGCAGCAGCGGGGCACCAGGCAGGGATGAAAAACTGTTTTTT | few | . | TRBJ1-4 | TRBV5-5